This TCR beta chain was sequenced during a study of CD8+CD57+ T cells in acquired aplastic anemia. Study-level background: Sorting CD4+ and CD8+ cells gave DNA averaging approximately 3 ug.

TCR beta VDJ and CDR3 profiling used genomic DNA as template. From the reads, TCRdb called clonotypes with MiXCR, one entry per CDR3 protein. Counted here are roughly 250,000 distinct CDR3 sequences, around 82% occurring once; the ten biggest clones make up around 40%. CDR1 is SGHVS and CDR2 is FNYEAQ in the germline V gene. The V gene lost 2 bases and the J gene lost 14 bases, with 24 bases spanning the gap. The CDR3 contains 15 residues. As regards this clonotype: What it binds is unknown.

The study, taken as a whole, reports: No significant patient-versus-control difference appeared in CD8+ Simpson's diversity.

The authors sequenced patients whose flow cytometry had shown CD8+CD57+ cell expansion. Every patient had severe acquired aplastic anemia. The sequence was collected from a human donor with aplastic anemia. This sequence joins TRBV7-6 and TRBJ1-1; D remains ambiguous. The sample consisted of sorted CD4+, CD8+, or CD8+CD57+ T cells (not recorded which) from PBMCs. The CDR3 bases are TGTGCCAGCAGCTTAAATGTGGGCGGCTTCGGAGATACGTTCTTT. Protein product: CASSLNVGGFGDTFF.